Listed here are 25 T cell receptor beta chains from one sample, sequenced in a study of cytomegalovirus exposure and HLA in healthy donors. Researchers ran the PCR with 60 Vbeta and 13 Jbeta primers. This table comes from immunoSEQ multiplex PCR, and its TCRdb copy is limited to in-frame clones, with some not included. The profile covers some 130,000 clones, with about 80% appearing a single time and about 6.8% taken by the ten largest. Input material: PBMCs. These TCRs come from a man aged 40-49 years in good health and CMV-seropositive.

In regard to this clone: Other nucleotide sequences in the sample specify the same CDR3. The chain uses TRBV10-2 and TRBJ1-5, with D maybe TRBD1 (6 bases). Trimming shortened V by 3 bases and J by 4 bases, and 7 bases separated the two germline ends. CDR1 is WSHSY, CDR2 SAAADI, per germline. CDR3 length: 13 amino acids. This CDR3 is CASSEQGNQPQHF. The CDR3 nucleotides are TGCGCCAGCAGTGAACAGGGAAATCAGCCCCAGCATTTT.

This clone appeared a few times. The gene calls are TRBV10-3 and TRBJ2-2; 10 positions agree with TRBD2. Germline V lookup: CDR1 ENHRY, CDR2 SYGVKD. J gave up 7 bases and V 11 bases, and 7 bases lay outside the gene matches. The CDR3 is made up of 13 amino acids. CDR3 DNA: TGTGCCCTTAGCGGGAGGTACGACGGGGAGCTGTTTTTT. It translates to CALSGRYDGELFF.

In regard to this clone: One end of the junction is discordant with germline, which a read error may explain. The V gene is TRBV6-4, the J gene TRBJ2-3, with TRBD2 as a possible D gene (6 bases). Germline CDR1 reads MRHNA; CDR2 reads SNTAGT. This CDR3 has 14 amino acids. In nucleotides, the CDR3 is TGTGCCAGCAGTTACTCGATTAGCGGAGATACGCAGTATTTT. Translation gives CASSYSISGDTQYF.

The chain carries TRBV28 and TRBJ1-2, with D tentatively TRBD1 (5 bases). In germline, CDR1 is MDHEN, CDR2 SYDVKM. This CDR3 region has 12 residues. The V gene lost 6 bases and the J gene lost 2 bases, with 7 bases spanning the gap. The CDR3 DNA sequence: TGTGCCAGCAGATCAGGGAACTATGGCTACACCTTC. Translation gives CASRSGNYGYTF.

For the CDR3, the DNA is TGTGCCAGCTCGCGGTTCCCCCGATCGGCCACTGAAGCTTTCTTT. It translates to CASSRFPRSATEAFF. V usage is TRBV27 and J usage is TRBJ1-1; D is uncertain. V lost 8 bases and J 4 bases, leaving 20 bases between the germline ends. This CDR3 is built from 15 residues. Germline V lookup: CDR1 MNHEY, CDR2 SMNVEV (reference sequence).

The chain uses TRBV7-9 and TRBJ2-7; 12 positions agree with TRBD2. The V gene's germline CDR1 is SEHNR and CDR2 FQNEAQ (reference sequence). Unmatched junction bases numbered 7, after V lost 6 bases and J lost 7 bases. CDR3 length: 14 residues. Here the CDR3 DNA reads TGTGCCAGCAGGCCTAGCGGGAGGGCCTGGGAGCAGTACTTC. Amino acid sequence: CASRPSGRAWEQYF.

The chain recombines TRBV5-1 with TRBJ2-5; D might be TRBD1 (6 bases). The CDR3 runs to 14 residues. Trimming left V 5 bases short and J 5 bases short, with 16 bases between. Per germline, CDR1 SGHRS and CDR2 YFSETQ. The CDR3 DNA is TGCGCCAGCAGTCGCCGACAGGCTGAGGAGACCCAGTACTTC. Encoded protein: CASSRRQAEETQYF.

The chain links TRBV20-1 to TRBJ1-1; TRBD1 might be the D (6 bases). Germline CDR1 reads DFQATT; CDR2 reads SNEGSKA (reference sequence). V was trimmed by 3 bases and J by 8 bases, leaving 10 bases between them. This CDR3 has 11 amino acids. Written as DNA, the CDR3 is TGCAGTGCTAGCAGGGGCGAAGAAGCTTTCTTT. It translates to CSASRGEEAFF.

The sample holds a few counts of this clone. The V and J genes are TRBV29-1 and TRBJ2-6; no firm D call. In germline, CDR1 is SQVTM, CDR2 ANQGSEA. Trimming took 4 bases from V and 2 from J, leaving 9 bases between them. The CDR3 length is 14 residues. DNA of the CDR3: TGCAGCGTTGGGGCCGCACCTGGGGCCAACGTCCTGACTTTC. Translated, it gives CSVGAAPGANVLTF.

The V call is TRBV28, the J call TRBJ2-7, with a possible D match to TRBD1 (6 bases). In germline, CDR1 is MDHEN, CDR2 SYDVKM. Between the trimmed V and J ends, which lost 7 bases and 2 bases, there was a span of 9 bases. This CDR3 comprises 12 residues. The CDR3 sequence is CASTDRTYEQYF. CDR3 DNA: TGTGCCAGCACCGACAGGACCTACGAGCAGTACTTC.

The V call is TRBV11-3, the J call TRBJ2-1; TRBD2 matches at 9 bases. From germline, CDR1 is SGHNT and CDR2 YENEEA. CDR3 size: 15 residues. V gave up 5 bases and J gave up 8 bases; unmatched junction bases: 10. The CDR3 DNA reads as TGTGCCAGCAGCCGGGAGGGACTAGCATCCGATGAGCAGTTCTTC. It yields the protein CASSREGLASDEQFF.

The chain combines TRBV11-2 with TRBJ2-3; the D gene is possibly TRBD2 (5 bases). The V end was cut by 1 base, the J end by 7 bases, with 18 bases between. Germline lookup yields CDR1 SGHAT and CDR2 FQNNGV. There are 16 residues in the CDR3. The CDR3 nucleotides are TGTGCCAGCAGCTTAGTAAGGGCTAGCTCTAGGCATACGCAGTATTTT. This gives the protein CASSLVRASSRHTQYF.

As to this clone: A junction boundary mismatches the germline segment, possibly from a read error. This sequence joins TRBV27 and TRBJ2-1, with TRBD2 identical over 10 bases. There are 12 residues in the CDR3. Germline V CDR1 and CDR2: MNHEY, SMNVEV (reference sequence). Here the CDR3 DNA reads TGTGCCAGCAGTGGGCTAGCGGGAGAGAAGATCTTC. Its protein product is CASSGLAGEKIF.

The chain uses TRBV6-1 and TRBJ2-7, with 8 bases matching TRBD1. The CDR3 extends over 14 amino acids. Germline CDR1 MNHNS, CDR2 SASEGT. With 2 bases clipped from V and 2 bases from J, the junction kept 2 bases outside the gene matches. Here the CDR3 DNA reads TGTGCCAGCAGTGAAACACAGGGGGCCTACGAGCAGTACTTC. It encodes CASSETQGAYEQYF.

The DNA for the CDR3 is TGTGCCAGCAGCCCTACTAGCGGGAGGTTTTCCGAGCAGTACTTC. The encoded protein is CASSPTSGRFSEQYF. The V gene is TRBV7-6, the J gene TRBJ2-7; TRBD2 aligns across 12 bases. The CDR3 covers 15 residues. After removal of 5 bases from V and 6 bases from J, the junction contained 8 bases not matched to a gene. Germline V gene data show CDR1 as SGHVS and CDR2 as FNYEAQ.

The chain combines TRBV4-1 with TRBJ2-6; 11 positions agree with TRBD1. V was clipped by 4 bases and J by 0 bases; unmatched bases: 8. CDR3 length: 19 amino acids. CDR1 and CDR2 (germline): MGHRA, YSYEKL. The CDR3 reads CASSRQGQGAYSGANVLTF. The CDR3 DNA is TGCGCCAGCAGCCGCCAAGGACAGGGGGCCTACTCTGGGGCCAACGTCCTGACTTTC.

This rearrangement joins TRBV5-5 to TRBJ2-7, with a weak D call TRBD2 (5 bases). Trimming removed 5 bases from V and 0 bases from J, with 15 bases in between. Germline CDR1 is SGHKS and CDR2 is YYEKEE (reference sequence). The CDR3 covers 15 residues. CDR3 loop: CASRRQEGHSYEQYF. In DNA, the CDR3 is TGTGCCAGCAGACGCCAAGAGGGCCACTCCTACGAGCAGTACTTC.

The chain is built from TRBV15 and TRBJ1-4; TRBD1 might be the D (6 bases). The CDR3 is 16 amino acids. Trimming took off 3 bases at V and 6 bases at J, with 17 bases between the two ends. CDR1 LNHNV and CDR2 YYDKDF come from the germline V gene (reference sequence). The CDR3 DNA is TGTGCCACCAGCAGGCTCAGGGGAGGGAGTCATGAAAAACTGTTTTTT. It yields the protein CATSRLRGGSHEKLFF. The full variable domain, its missing parts supplied by reference TRBV15 and TRBJ1-4, is DAMVIQNPRYQVTQFGKPVTLSCSQTLNHNVMYWYQQKSSQAPKLLFHYYDKDFNNEADTPDNFQSRRPNTSFCFLDIRSPGLGDTAMYLCATSRLRGGSHEKLFFGSGTQLSVL.

V is TRBV4-1 and J is TRBJ1-4; D is uncertain. The CDR3 totals 13 residues. The germline gives CDR1 MGHRA, CDR2 YSYEKL. Trimming pared 2 bases from V and 13 bases from J, leaving 14 bases between. The CDR3 reads CASSQPFLTRLFF. The CDR3 bases are TGCGCCAGCAGCCAACCGTTTCTAACGAGACTGTTTTTT.

This sequence joins TRBV6-6 and TRBJ1-3; unclear D gene. The CDR3 length is 14 residues. Germline V gene lookup returns CDR1 MNHNY and CDR2 SVGAGI (reference sequence). Trimming took off 6 bases at V and 2 bases at J, with 11 bases between the two ends. Written as DNA, the CDR3 is TGTGCCAGCAGGGAGGGAAAGGCTGGAAACACCATATATTTT. This translates into CASREGKAGNTIYF.

The CDR3 loop is CASSRQSGVNYGYTF. The DNA of the CDR3 is TGCGCCAGCAGCCGACAATCAGGGGTGAACTATGGCTACACCTTC. J is TRBJ1-2 and V is TRBV4-1; perhaps TRBD1 as D (6 bases). The ends were cut back, 4 bases at V and 2 bases at J, with 14 bases in the middle. This CDR3 has 15 residues. Germline V gene sequence: CDR1 MGHRA, CDR2 YSYEKL.

The chain recombines TRBV19 with TRBJ1-1, with no clear D. V was cut by 6 bases and J by 6 bases, with 17 bases left in between. Germline V gene sequence: CDR1 LNHDA, CDR2 SQIVND (reference sequence). This CDR3 contains 14 residues. The chain's CDR3 is CASRDISFRAEAFF. For the CDR3, the DNA is TGTGCCAGTAGAGACATTTCGTTTCGCGCTGAAGCTTTCTTT.

This chain links TRBV9 with TRBJ2-3, with 9 bases fitting TRBD2. Germline CDR1 is SGDLS and CDR2 is YYNGEE. V was pared by 1 base and J by 0 bases, with 3 bases of the junction left unmatched. CDR3 length equals 16 residues. In nucleotides, the CDR3 is TGTGCCAGCAGCGTAACTAGCGGGTCTAGCACAGATACGCAGTATTTT. This gives the protein CASSVTSGSSTDTQYF.

This chain joins TRBV5-1 and TRBJ2-2; 10 bases match TRBD2. In germline, CDR1 is SGHRS, CDR2 YFSETQ. V dropped 1 base and J dropped 0; count of bases not matched to a gene: 3. CDR3 length: 17 residues. CDR3 protein: CASSLPLAGANTGELFF. As DNA, the CDR3 is TGCGCCAGCAGCTTGCCGCTAGCGGGAGCGAACACCGGGGAGCTGTTTTTT.

This clone was counted only a few times. The chain recombines TRBV7-8 with TRBJ2-5; no clear D. Near its end, the DNA agrees better with TRBJ2-7, so the J call may be wrong. Germline CDR1 reads SGHVS; CDR2 reads FQNEAQ. The CDR3 is 13 amino acids. CDR3 DNA: TGTGCCAGCAGCTTAGCGCCCTCCCCCGAGCAGTACTTC. Its translation is CASSLAPSPEQYF.